The rows below give T cell receptor beta chains drawn from one sample of a study of cytomegalovirus exposure and HLA in healthy donors. The repertoire was sequenced with immunoSEQ multiplex PCR; TCRdb's copy has only in-frame clones and lacks some. This table has just over 200,000 clones, approximately 80% appearing once. The sample comprised PBMCs. These receptors were taken from a man between 45 and 60 years old in good health and CMV-seronegative. Both conserved end residues are part of each CDR3. Fields, in order: V gene, CDR3 protein.

TRBV5-4,CASSFGTNGGEQFF
TRBV7-6,CASSPESGDSFSGNTIYF
TRBV5-1,CASSLVGGAYEQYF
TRBV27,CASSRLGQGTGANVLTF
TRBV28,CASLTGSNQPQHF
TRBV5-1,CASSREGLAGSNEQFF
TRBV5-1,CASRVTGDLNEQYF
TRBV6-5,CASSYALGVNYGYTF
TRBV5-7,CASRGGADQPQHF
TRBV28,CASSLSGTSGRPYF
TRBV27,CASSRGGGFGNTIYF
TRBV4-2,CASSHGQGGDEQFF
TRBV30,CAWTHQGEQYF
TRBV4-1,CASSQDWGRHQPQHF
TRBV25-1,CASIGTHSTYEQYF
TRBV30,CAWRRTGGGETQYF
TRBV28,CASSLYSTLYEQYF
TRBV7-9,CASSHPGLEVTQYF
TRBV4-1,CASSQESASVTGANVLTF
TRBV13,CASSRSLAGATNEQFF
TRBV5-6,CASSLKGDPYEQYF
TRBV5-1,CASSLISTGLRTDTQYF
TRBV7-9,CASSLTSDTQYF
TRBV5-4,CASSLRTGGFYNEQFF
TRBV5-6,CASRLGGAKNIQYF
TRBV7-9,CASSPPRGTDTQYF
TRBV19,CASSTSDRNEQYF
TRBV5-1,CASSSLTGSYEQYF